This is a list of T cell receptor beta chains from one sample in a study of blood T cell repertoires in COVID-19. Sequencing used immunoSEQ multiplex PCR; TCRdb keeps in-frame clones, though not all of them. In the table there are 150,000 to 200,000 clones, 84% of which are singletons. The sequenced sample consisted of peripheral blood. These receptors were obtained from a human donor with acute or convalescent COVID-19. The donor label of this sample is uncertain. CDR3s include the opening cysteine and the closing phenylalanine or tryptophan. D genes are given only for firm matches. A clone size is listed for some rows: how often the clone was seen (once, few, many), or a class if it is expanded.

CDR3 protein | CDR3 DNA | J gene | V gene | clone size | D gene
CASSYSRTVETQYF | TGTGCCAGCAGTTACTCGAGGACAGTAGAGACCCAGTACTTC | TRBJ2-5 | TRBV6-5 | - | -
CASSLGTSGRATVETQYF | TGTGCCAGCAGCTTGGGGACTAGCGGGAGGGCCACCGTGGAGACCCAGTACTTC | TRBJ2-5 | TRBV11-2 | - | TRBD2
CASSSTRAGYTF | TGTGCCAGCAGTTCAACTAGGGCGGGCTACACCTTC | TRBJ1-2 | TRBV12-3/TRBV12-4 | few | -
CSASESGGIPDTQYF | TGCAGTGCTAGTGAAAGCGGGGGGATCCCAGATACGCAGTATTTT | TRBJ2-3 | TRBV20-1 | once | TRBD2
CASSHYNRDETQYF | TGTGCCAGCAGCCACTATAACAGGGACGAGACCCAGTACTTC | TRBJ2-5 | TRBV11-2 | few | -
CASSSQGFYEQYF | TGTGCCAGCAGTTCTCAGGGGTTCTACGAGCAGTACTTC | TRBJ2-7 | TRBV12-3/TRBV12-4 | - | -
CASSFSLGTEAFF | TGTGCCAGCAGCTTTTCTCTCGGCACTGAAGCTTTCTTT | TRBJ1-1 | TRBV7-9 | - | -
CASSPRVEPGSYYEQYF | TGTGCCAGCAGCCCACGGGTGGAGCCCGGGTCTTACTACGAGCAGTACTTC | TRBJ2-7 | TRBV21-1 | - | -
CAREGPSAGLGGNIQYF | TGCGCCAGGGAGGGACCTTCAGCGGGATTGGGGGGAAACATTCAGTACTTC | TRBJ2-4 | TRBV5-1 | - | TRBD2
CASRAQGYNSPLHF | TGTGCCAGCCGGGCGCAGGGGTATAATTCACCCCTCCACTTT | TRBJ1-6 | TRBV28 | - | -
CASSRSGGTTQYF | TGTGCCAGCAGTCGTAGCGGGGGTACGACCCAGTACTTC | TRBJ2-5 | TRBV12-3/TRBV12-4 | once | TRBD2
CASSSRAGLSEKLFF | TGTGCCAGTAGTAGCCGAGCAGGGCTCAGCGAAAAACTGTTTTTT | TRBJ1-4 | TRBV19 | - | -
CASSAGGDFQETQYF | TGTGCCAGCAGTGCAGGGGGAGACTTCCAAGAGACCCAGTACTTC | TRBJ2-5 | TRBV2 | - | TRBD1
CASSPDRFGNTIYF | TGTGCCAGCAGCCCCGACAGATTTGGAAACACCATATATTTT | TRBJ1-3 | TRBV6-4 | - | -
CASNNMNTEAFF | TGTGCCAGCAATAATATGAACACTGAAGCTTTCTTT | TRBJ1-1 | TRBV2 | - | -
CASREQGYSPLHF | TGCGCCAGCAGGGAACAGGGGTATTCACCCCTCCACTTT | TRBJ1-6 | TRBV10-2 | - | TRBD1
CASSPGTSWSETQYF | TGCGCCAGCAGCCCAGGGACTAGCTGGAGCGAGACCCAGTACTTC | TRBJ2-5 | TRBV5-1 | once | TRBD2
CASGLRDLNTEAFF | TGTGCCAGCGGACTAAGGGATTTAAACACTGAAGCTTTCTTT | TRBJ1-1 | TRBV6-5 | - | -
CASSPGGVYEQYF | TGTGCCAGCTCACCGGGGGGTGTCTACGAGCAGTACTTC | TRBJ2-7 | TRBV18 | - | -
CASSLAGPGELFF | TGTGCCAGCAGCTTGGCCGGTCCGGGAGAGCTGTTCTTC | TRBJ2-1 | TRBV5-6 | - | -
CASTDRVGQPQHF | TGTGCCAGTACCGACAGGGTCGGTCAGCCCCAGCATTTT | TRBJ1-5 | TRBV19 | few | TRBD1
CASSLRPNVGGDEQYF | TGCGCCAGCAGCTTGCGGCCCAACGTTGGCGGCGACGAGCAGTACTTC | TRBJ2-7 | TRBV5-1 | - | -
CASSSPGQGNTEAFF | TGCGCCAGCAGCTCGCCGGGACAGGGGAACACTGAAGCTTTCTTT | TRBJ1-1 | TRBV5-1 | - | TRBD1
CASSFYGGNEQFF | TGTGCCAGCAGCTTCTATGGGGGGAATGAGCAGTTCTTC | TRBJ2-1 | TRBV7-9 | - | -
CASSLRGTRGYYEQYF | TGTGCCAGCAGCCTACGGGGGACCAGGGGGTACTACGAGCAGTACTTC | TRBJ2-7 | TRBV7-3 | - | -
CASSVAGAIGQETQYF | TGCGCCAGCAGTGTCGCGGGGGCCATAGGGCAAGAGACCCAGTACTTC | TRBJ2-5 | TRBV10-2 | once | -
CASTTGASGNTIYF | TGTGCCAGCACCACAGGGGCTTCTGGAAACACCATATATTTT | TRBJ1-3 | TRBV7-9 | - | TRBD1
CASKGENYSNQPQHF | TGTGCCAGCAAAGGAGAAAATTATAGCAATCAGCCCCAGCATTTT | TRBJ1-5 | TRBV2 | - | -
CASSLAPRGDGAFF | TGTGCCAGCAGCTTAGCGCCCAGGGGGGATGGGGCTTTCTTT | TRBJ1-1 | TRBV7-8 | few | TRBD1
CASRTRQNYEQYF | TGTGCCAGCAGAACCCGACAGAACTACGAGCAGTACTTC | TRBJ2-7 | TRBV13 | - | -
CASSLRAGVHEQYF | TGTGCCAGCAGTTTGCGGGCCGGGGTCCACGAGCAGTACTTC | TRBJ2-7 | TRBV28 | - | -
CASSTGGAGSSYNSPLHF | TGTGCCAGTAGTACCGGCGGGGCCGGAAGCTCCTATAATTCACCCCTCCACTTT | TRBJ1-6 | TRBV19 | - | -
CASSGRAASYEQYF | TGTGCCAGTAGCGGGAGGGCAGCCTCCTACGAGCAGTACTTC | TRBJ2-7 | TRBV19 | few | TRBD2
CASRLSAVGPDTQYF | TGTGCCAGCAGACTCAGTGCCGTGGGCCCGGATACGCAGTATTTT | TRBJ2-3 | TRBV28 | - | -
CASCTLDLLANSTDTQYF | TGTGCCAGCTGCACCCTAGATCTACTAGCGAACAGCACAGATACGCAGTATTTT | TRBJ2-3 | TRBV25-1 | - | TRBD2
CASSPLGGEDTIYF | TGCGCCAGCAGCCCCTTGGGAGGGGAGGACACCATATATTTT | TRBJ1-3 | TRBV5-1 | once | -
CAWNKGGGNSPLHF | TGTGCCTGGAATAAAGGGGGGGGGAATTCACCCCTCCACTTT | TRBJ1-6 | TRBV30 | - | -
CASSKPDGQGDNTEAFF | TGTGCCAGCAGCAAACCTGACGGACAGGGGGATAACACTGAAGCTTTCTTT | TRBJ1-1 | TRBV21-1 | few | -
CAISEFPQGTADTQYF | TGTGCCATCAGTGAGTTCCCACAGGGTACGGCAGATACGCAGTATTTT | TRBJ2-3 | TRBV10-3 | - | -
CASSIGQGRETQYF | TGCGCCAGCAGCATAGGACAGGGCCGGGAGACCCAGTACTTC | TRBJ2-5 | TRBV5-1 | - | TRBD1
CASSQGGLAGGGSDTQYF | TGCGCCAGCAGCCAGGGGGGACTAGCGGGAGGAGGGTCAGATACGCAGTATTTT | TRBJ2-3 | TRBV4-1 | - | TRBD2
CASSLVSSGHTDTQYF | TGTGCCAGCAGCTTGGTGTCTAGCGGGCACACAGATACGCAGTATTTT | TRBJ2-3 | TRBV5-6 | - | TRBD2
CAWSRGSGGGYTF | TGTGCCTGGAGTCGGGGGAGCGGAGGCGGCTACACCTTC | TRBJ1-2 | TRBV30 | - | -
CASSLLSGQGDQYF | TGTGCCAGCAGCCTCCTCTCTGGACAGGGGGACCAGTACTTC | TRBJ2-5 | TRBV7-8 | - | TRBD1
CASSPDSRGDGYTF | TGTGCCAGCTCACCTGATTCACGCGGGGATGGCTACACCTTC | TRBJ1-2 | TRBV18 | few | -
CASSVSGNYSPLHF | TGTGCCAGCAGCGTATCAGGAAACTATTCACCCCTCCACTTT | TRBJ1-6 | TRBV9 | - | -
CASSQIQGATEAFF | TGTGCCAGCAGCCAAATACAGGGGGCCACTGAAGCTTTCTTT | TRBJ1-1 | TRBV5-4 | - | TRBD1
CASSPNYRGNIQYF | TGTGCCAGCAGCCCTAATTACCGAGGAAACATTCAGTACTTC | TRBJ2-4 | TRBV7-2 | - | -
CSASGQQRWAFF | TGCAGTGCTAGTGGACAGCAAAGGTGGGCTTTCTTT | TRBJ1-1 | TRBV20-1 | - | -
CASSPSGGGYPNTGELFF | TGTGCCAGCAGCCCCTCTGGGGGAGGGTACCCGAACACCGGGGAGCTGTTTTTT | TRBJ2-2 | TRBV5-4 | - | TRBD2
CASRGGRSNQPQHF | TGTGCCAGCAGGGGGGGACGGAGCAATCAGCCCCAGCATTTT | TRBJ1-5 | TRBV2 | - | -
CSVELEGVNTIYF | TGCAGCGTTGAGTTAGAGGGGGTTAACACCATATATTTT | TRBJ1-3 | TRBV29-1 | - | -
CATWDTLVYGYTF | TGTGCCACCTGGGACACCCTAGTCTATGGCTACACCTTC | TRBJ1-2 | TRBV19 | - | -
CASSLGSGASHGYTF | TGTGCCAGCAGCTTAGGGTCGGGAGCCTCCCATGGCTACACCTTC | TRBJ1-2 | TRBV7-3 | - | -
CSVDKPGRVGNTEAFF | TGCAGCGTTGATAAGCCAGGGCGTGTCGGGAACACTGAAGCTTTCTTT | TRBJ1-1 | TRBV29-1 | - | -
CASSIGGGGTIIDGYTF | TGTGCCAGTAGTATAGGAGGCGGGGGAACCATTATTGATGGCTACACCTTC | TRBJ1-2 | TRBV19 | - | -
CASSLWGEGRNTEAFF | TGTGCCAGCAGCTTATGGGGGGAGGGAAGGAACACTGAAGCTTTCTTT | TRBJ1-1 | TRBV7-9 | - | -
CASSSEYYEQYF | TGTGCCAGTAGTTCCGAGTATTACGAGCAGTACTTC | TRBJ2-7 | TRBV19 | - | -
CASSLRQGGYGYTF | TGTGCCAGCAGCCTCAGACAGGGGGGCTATGGCTACACCTTC | TRBJ1-2 | TRBV3-1/TRBV3-2 | - | TRBD1
CSVPAQGRTSYNEQFF | TGCAGCGTCCCTGCGCAGGGTAGGACTAGCTACAATGAGCAGTTCTTC | TRBJ2-1 | TRBV29-1 | - | TRBD2